This paragraph covers one T cell receptor (beta chain) sequence. In its sample, this clonotype was seen many times. The clone's antigen remains unknown. Base-call qualities are not available, and no considerably larger clone is one nucleotide away. These data are taken from a study of early T cells in non-severe SARS-CoV-2 infection (dated by TCRdb to about 2021). About the study as a whole: Bulk RNA from unsorted whole blood was used for TCR sequencing, so alpha and beta chains could not be paired.

The CDR3 has 14 amino acids, counting the end cysteine and phenylalanine. Only the CDR3 DNA stays, 42 bases, in frame from base 1. V sheds 3 bases and J sheds 1 base, leaving 9 bases between their ends. CDR1 and CDR2 are read off the germline V gene (reference sequence) as MNHEY and SMNVEV. The full study reports these points: VDJdb matching was skewed toward anti-spike CD8 responses, so virus-specific expansions were likely underestimated and private and CD4 specificities were missed.

Set within a cohort of healthcare workers in London, UK, this nested case-control study involved weekly PCR testing of nasopharyngeal swabs along with blood sampling. Healthcare workers were recruited during the week of the UK lockdown, between 23 and 31 March 2020, and followed weekly for up to roughly 15 weeks. The library was produced with 5' RACE. Sequencer: NextSeq 500. Unique molecular identifiers were attached to individual cDNA molecules in the TCR library protocol so that sequencing error and PCR bias could be corrected. TCR alpha and beta chains were both sequenced, and the abundances of alpha and beta sequences in each sample were closely correlated with each other. Per the source publication's procedure: V gene, J gene and CDR3 annotation of TCR sequences was performed with Decombinator V4. Expanded TCRs were defined as changing significantly between any two time points under a Poisson model with p below 0.0001. TCR abundances were normalised to the total number of TCRs sequenced in each sample and reported as counts per million. MAIT TCRs were defined by TRAV1-2 paired with TRAJ12, TRAJ20 or TRAJ33, and iNKT TCRs by TRAV10 paired with TRAJ18. VDJdb, accessed on 1 November 2021, was searched for TCRs annotated for CMV, EBV and SARS-CoV-2, and TCRs annotated for more than one antigen were excluded. The raw public data were reprocessed by TCRdb itself: fastp quality trimming at Q25, MiXCR clonotype calling, in-frame beta chains only. Each record represents a unique CDR3 protein, reported with the most common genes and DNA among its rows. TCRdb assigned the V and J calls; the authors' analysis was not used. This sample is represented by 40,000 to 45,000 distinct CDR3 sequences; around 6.1% of them were singletons. Of the sample, under 25% falls within the top ten clones.

The sequenced sample was whole blood, obtained at baseline. Recombination joined TRBV27 with TRBJ2-5; the D gene is perhaps TRBD1 or TRBD2, as each covers 5 bases. This clonotype was obtained from an adult who was a healthcare worker with PCR-confirmed SARS-CoV-2 infection or an uninfected control (not recorded which). The CDR3 in this case is CASSFVGGQETQYF. The sequence in DNA is TGTGCCAGCAGTTTTGTTGGGGGCCAAGAGACCCAGTACTTC.